The text below deals with one T cell receptor (beta chain). The antigen remains unidentified. These data come from a study of Tregs in tolerant kidney transplant recipients. Study-level results: Few patients were studied, so findings need validation in larger groups.

Related graft donors supplied nonmyeloablative bone marrow transplants, and mixed chimerism was transient. This table comes from immunoSEQ multiplex PCR, and its TCRdb copy is limited to in-frame clones, with some not included. The sample holds 40,000 to 50,000 clones, roughly 87% seen once. The V end lost 2 bases, the J end lost 4 bases, and 12 bases lay between the germline ends. The CDR3 consists of 14 residues. Germline CDR1 SGHTA, CDR2 FQGTGA. The source material was CD8+ T cells from blood (PBMCs), sampled 12 months after the transplant. The TCR sequence derives from a human patient who received a combined kidney and bone marrow transplant. Among the T cells, some may be from the graft donor. The rearrangement uses TRBV7-3 and TRBJ2-7, with D unclear. The CDR3 here is CASSLASTTYEQYF. DNA for the CDR3: TGTGCCAGCAGCTTAGCTTCTACGACATACGAGCAGTACTTC. Drawing the rest from reference TRBV7-3 and TRBJ2-7, the complete variable domain is GAGVSQTPSNKVTEKGKYVELRCDPISGHTALYWYRQSLGQGPEFLIYFQGTGAADDSGLPNDRFFAVRPEGSVSTLKIQRTERGDSAVYLCASSLASTTYEQYFGPGTRLTVT.